Following are 28 T cell receptor beta chains from one sample sequenced in a study of CXCR3-negative and CXCR3-positive naive CD8 T cells. The TRB cDNA libraries were prepared by 5' RACE with UMI labels. TCRdb reprocessed the 5' RACE reads; each CDR3 protein has one entry and no DNA is given. The sample data list some 120,000 distinct CDR3 sequences. No antigen is known for these receptors. Overall study findings and caveats: For CXCR3-positive naive cells, TRB CDR3s were more hydrophobic than those of CXCR3-negative naive cells.

The sequenced sample consisted of naive CXCR3+ CD8+ T cells from blood. Indicated subset: CD45RO-CCR7+CD27+CD95- naive CD8+ T cells expressing CXCR3 (TNR3+). All receptors derive from a human donor in good health. Some clones in this sample may be carry-over from other donors' samples.

The chain has TRBV5-1 and TRBJ1-1. CDR1 and CDR2 (germline): SGHRS, YFSETQ. The CDR3 loop spans 15 amino acids. The CDR3 here is CASSFRQYGMAEAFF.

The rearrangement links TRBV10-3 to TRBJ2-3; there is no DNA to check the TCRdb D call of TRBD2. The CDR3 is made up of 17 amino acids. Germline lookup yields CDR1 ENHRY and CDR2 SYGVKD. CDR3: CAASGTSGALPADTQYF.

V usage is TRBV7-9 and J usage is TRBJ1-2; TCRdb's assignment of TRBD1 cannot be checked, as there is no DNA. Germline V CDR1 and CDR2: SEHNR, FQNEAQ (reference sequence). CDR3 length: 13 amino acids. The CDR3 region is CASSLGTVLGYTF.

This chain connects TRBV7-9 to TRBJ2-1; without DNA, the TCRdb call of TRBD1 cannot be checked. There are 15 residues in the CDR3. Germline CDR1 reads SEHNR; CDR2 reads FQNEAQ (reference sequence). CDR3: CASSPRASSYNEQFF.

The chain is built from TRBV11-3 and TRBJ1-1. In germline, CDR1 is SGHNT, CDR2 YENEEA. CDR3 length: 13 residues. The CDR3 sequence: CASSFDSLDEAFF.

The rearrangement links TRBV6-5 to TRBJ2-2; with no DNA, the TCRdb D assignment of TRBD1 cannot be verified. The CDR3 is made up of 16 amino acids. Germline loops: CDR1 MNHEY, CDR2 SVGAGI. CDR3 loop: CASSYSGTGFTGELFF.

The rearrangement uses TRBV6-1 and TRBJ2-1; TCRdb's D call, TRBD1, is unchecked because there is no DNA. The germline V gene encodes CDR1 MNHNS and CDR2 SASEGT. This CDR3 is built from 14 residues. The CDR3 loop reads CASSDSTGYNEQFF.

The genes are TRBV2 and TRBJ2-7; the TCRdb D gene call, TRBD2, has no DNA to confirm it. Germline V CDR1 and CDR2: SNHLY, FYNNEI. The length of the CDR3 is 14 residues. The CDR3: CASSAGVSSYEQYF.

The chain uses TRBV20-1 and TRBJ2-7. Germline assignment: CDR1 DFQATT and CDR2 SNEGSKA (reference sequence). The CDR3 spans 12 residues. The CDR3 is CSARDSGYEQYF.

The V call is TRBV2, the J call TRBJ2-3; TCRdb outputs TRBD1, but without DNA this stays unchecked. The CDR3 consists of 13 residues. Germline loops: CDR1 SNHLY, CDR2 FYNNEI. The CDR3 sequence: CASDRRMADTQYF. Using reference TRBV2 and TRBJ2-3 for the parts outside the CDR3, the full variable domain is EPEVTQTPSHQVTQMGQEVILRCVPISNHLYFYWYRQILGQKVEFLVSFYNNEISEKSEIFDDQFSVERPDGSNFTLKIRSTKLEDSAMYFCASDRRMADTQYFGPGTRLTVL.

V usage is TRBV15 and J usage is TRBJ2-5. This CDR3 has 11 amino acids. From germline, CDR1 is LNHNV and CDR2 YYDKDF (reference sequence). The CDR3 is CATGSQETQYF.

V and J are TRBV7-9 and TRBJ2-1. There are 13 residues in the CDR3. CDR1 is SEHNR and CDR2 is FQNEAQ in the germline V gene (reference sequence). The CDR3 loop is CASSLGTSNEQFF.

V usage is TRBV20-1 and J usage is TRBJ2-2; the TCRdb call, TRBD1, lacks DNA for checking. From germline, CDR1 is DFQATT and CDR2 SNEGSKA (reference sequence). The length of the CDR3 is 12 residues. CDR3 protein: CSARDRGGELFF.

The chain is built from TRBV6-2 or TRBV6-3 and TRBJ1-2; TCRdb returns TRBD1, unconfirmable since there is no DNA. The CDR3 contains 18 residues. The germline gives CDR1 MNHEY, CDR2 SVGEGT. CDR3 residues: CASSYDTGTAENNYGYTF.

The chain recombines TRBV10-3 with TRBJ2-7. The CDR3 covers 12 residues. Germline CDR1 reads ENHRY; CDR2 reads SYGVKD. The CDR3 reads CAISDTFYEQYF.

The gene calls are TRBV13 and TRBJ1-1. Germline V gives CDR1 PRHDT, CDR2 FYEKMQ (reference sequence). This CDR3 spans 14 amino acids. Here the CDR3 reads CASSFRGLNTEAFF.

The chain combines TRBV25-1 with TRBJ1-2; TCRdb returns TRBD1, unconfirmable since there is no DNA. Germline CDR1 reads MGHDK; CDR2 reads SYGVNS. This CDR3 comprises 14 residues. CDR3 amino acids: CASSESPAGYGYTF.

This chain connects TRBV28 to TRBJ2-3; TCRdb's assignment of TRBD1 cannot be checked, as there is no DNA. Germline CDR1 and CDR2: MDHEN and SYDVKM. The CDR3 is 17 amino acids. CDR3 residues: CASSHPPSGGSTDTQYF.

The chain is built from TRBV12-3 or TRBV12-4 and TRBJ2-1; TCRdb indicates TRBD1, and absent DNA this call remains unverified. This CDR3 is built from 18 residues. The CDR3 region is CASGVRDRGSKSYNEQFF.

The gene calls are TRBV7-8 and TRBJ1-1; no DNA is available, so the TRBD1 call from TCRdb remains unchecked. Germline-derived CDR1 and CDR2 are SGHVS and FQNEAQ. The CDR3 contains 13 residues. CDR3 region: CASSPDPNTEAFF.

This rearrangement joins TRBV29-1 to TRBJ2-1; as DNA is missing, the TRBD2 call by TCRdb cannot be tested. Germline V gene lookup returns CDR1 SQVTM and CDR2 ANQGSEA. This CDR3 is 13 amino acids long. CDR3 in amino acids: CSVEPAGYNEQFF.

The chain has TRBV4-1 and TRBJ1-1. CDR1 is MGHRA, CDR2 YSYEKL, per germline. The CDR3 consists of 15 residues. Here the CDR3 reads CASSRIQSTSTEAFF.

The rearrangement joins TRBV5-1 to TRBJ2-1; TCRdb designates TRBD1, a call that cannot be tested without DNA. This CDR3 spans 16 amino acids. Germline V gene lookup returns CDR1 SGHRS and CDR2 YFSETQ. CDR3 sequence reads: CASSLGDSAVFNEQFF.

This chain connects TRBV12-3 or TRBV12-4 to TRBJ1-4; the TRBD1 assignment by TCRdb is unverifiable without DNA. CDR3 size: 14 residues. CDR3: CASSYTTGGLQIFF.

The V gene is TRBV21-1, the J gene TRBJ2-3; TCRdb gives TRBD2 as the D gene, but with no DNA this cannot be confirmed. TRBV21-1 constitutes a pseudogene. There are 18 residues in the CDR3. The CDR3: CASSKEGLAGAQENTQYF.

This rearrangement joins TRBV29-1 to TRBJ2-1. The CDR3 is 14 residues long. Germline lookup yields CDR1 SQVTM and CDR2 ANQGSEA. This CDR3 reads CSVVVADSYNEQFF.

The chain couples TRBV28 to TRBJ1-5; there is no DNA to check the TCRdb D call of TRBD1. Germline V gives CDR1 MDHEN, CDR2 SYDVKM. The CDR3 is 17 amino acids. Here the CDR3 reads CASSHNPGQGAQQPQHF.

J is TRBJ2-1 and V is TRBV5-1; TCRdb selects TRBD1, and the lack of DNA leaves this call unchecked. The length of the CDR3 is 19 residues. Germline CDR1 and CDR2: SGHRS and YFSETQ. The CDR3 loop is CASSPDRRNYALAYNEQFF.